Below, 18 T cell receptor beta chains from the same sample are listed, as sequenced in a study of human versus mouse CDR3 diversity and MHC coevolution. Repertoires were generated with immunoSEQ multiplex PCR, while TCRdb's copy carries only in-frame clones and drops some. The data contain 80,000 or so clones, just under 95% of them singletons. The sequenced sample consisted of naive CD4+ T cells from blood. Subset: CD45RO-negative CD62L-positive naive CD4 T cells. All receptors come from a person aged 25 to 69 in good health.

This CDR3 is CASSAGTGAYIYGYTF. The CDR3 nucleotides read TGCGCCAGCAGCGCCGGGACAGGGGCCTATATCTATGGCTACACCTTC. The V gene is TRBV5-1, the J gene TRBJ1-2, with TRBD1 identical over 10 bases. The V and J ends lost 4 bases and 4 bases, in that order; junction bases with no gene match: 10. The germline V gene encodes CDR1 SGHRS and CDR2 YFSETQ. CDR3 size: 16 residues.

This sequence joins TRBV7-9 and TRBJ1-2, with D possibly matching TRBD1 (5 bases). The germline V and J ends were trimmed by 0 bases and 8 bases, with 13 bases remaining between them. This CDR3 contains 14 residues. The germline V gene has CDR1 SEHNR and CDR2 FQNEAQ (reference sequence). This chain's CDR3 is CASSLAEAGSGYTF. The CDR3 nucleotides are TGTGCCAGCAGCTTAGCGGAAGCAGGGTCGGGCTACACCTTC.

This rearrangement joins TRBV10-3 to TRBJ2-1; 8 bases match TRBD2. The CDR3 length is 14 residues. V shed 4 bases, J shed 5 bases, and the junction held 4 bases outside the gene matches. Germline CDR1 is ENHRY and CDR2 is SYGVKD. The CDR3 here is CAISARGGNNEQFF. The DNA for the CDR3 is TGTGCCATCAGTGCTCGGGGGGGCAACAATGAGCAGTTCTTC.

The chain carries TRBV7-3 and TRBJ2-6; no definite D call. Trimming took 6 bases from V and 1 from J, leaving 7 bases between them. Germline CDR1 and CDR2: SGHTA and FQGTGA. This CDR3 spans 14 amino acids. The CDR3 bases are TGTGCCAGCAGTCCGACATCTGGGGCCAACGTCCTGACTTTC. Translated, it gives CASSPTSGANVLTF.

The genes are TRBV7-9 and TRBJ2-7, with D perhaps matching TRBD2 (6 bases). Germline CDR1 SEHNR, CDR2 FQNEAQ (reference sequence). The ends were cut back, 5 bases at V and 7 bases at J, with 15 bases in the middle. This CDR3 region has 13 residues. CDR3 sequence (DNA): TGTGCCAGCAGCCCTAGGGCGGGACCAGAGCAGTACTTC. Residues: CASSPRAGPEQYF.

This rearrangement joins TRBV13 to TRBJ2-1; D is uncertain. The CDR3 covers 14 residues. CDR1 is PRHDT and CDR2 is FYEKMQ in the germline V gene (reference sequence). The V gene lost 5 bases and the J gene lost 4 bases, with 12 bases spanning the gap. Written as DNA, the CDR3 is TGTGCCAGCAGCATCACCGAGAGATACAATGAGCAGTTCTTC. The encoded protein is CASSITERYNEQFF.

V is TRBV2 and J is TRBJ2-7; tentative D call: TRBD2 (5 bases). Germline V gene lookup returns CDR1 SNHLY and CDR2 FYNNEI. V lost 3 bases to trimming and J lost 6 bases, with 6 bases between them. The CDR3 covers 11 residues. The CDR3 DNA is TGTGCCAGCAGTGACGAGGGCGAGCAGTACTTC. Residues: CASSDEGEQYF.

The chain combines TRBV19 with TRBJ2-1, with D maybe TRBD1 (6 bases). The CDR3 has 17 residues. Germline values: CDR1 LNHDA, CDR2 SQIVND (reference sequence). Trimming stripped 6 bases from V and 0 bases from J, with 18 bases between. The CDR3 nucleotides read TGTGCCAGTAGCCGATTTAGGGGACAAAGCTCCTACAATGAGCAGTTCTTC. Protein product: CASSRFRGQSSYNEQFF.

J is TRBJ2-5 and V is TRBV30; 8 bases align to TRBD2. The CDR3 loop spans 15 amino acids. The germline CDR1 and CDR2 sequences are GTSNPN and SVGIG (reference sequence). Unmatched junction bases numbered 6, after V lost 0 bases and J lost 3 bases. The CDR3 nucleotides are TGTGCCTGGAGTGTAGGGCTAGCGGGTGAAGAGACCCAGTACTTC. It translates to CAWSVGLAGEETQYF.

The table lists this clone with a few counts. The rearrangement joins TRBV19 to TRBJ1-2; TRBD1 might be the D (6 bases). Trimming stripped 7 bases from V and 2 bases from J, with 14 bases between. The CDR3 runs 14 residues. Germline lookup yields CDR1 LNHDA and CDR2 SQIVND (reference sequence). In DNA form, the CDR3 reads TGTGCCAGTACTCCGGACAGAGTAAACTATGGCTACACCTTC. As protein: CASTPDRVNYGYTF.

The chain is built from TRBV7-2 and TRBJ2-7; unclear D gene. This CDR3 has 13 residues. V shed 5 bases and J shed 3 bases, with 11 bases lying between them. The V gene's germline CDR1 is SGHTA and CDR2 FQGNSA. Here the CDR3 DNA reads TGTGCCAGCAGCAGTGCCACTGGCTACGAGCAGTACTTC. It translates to CASSSATGYEQYF.

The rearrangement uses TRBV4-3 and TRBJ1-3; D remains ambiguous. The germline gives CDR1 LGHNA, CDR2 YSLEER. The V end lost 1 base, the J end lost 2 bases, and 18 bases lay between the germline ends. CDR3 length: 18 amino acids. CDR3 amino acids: CASSQVMGGTEPGNTIYF. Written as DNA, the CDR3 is TGCGCCAGCAGCCAAGTGATGGGAGGAACAGAACCTGGAAACACCATATATTTT.

CDR3: CAWSVPPPSGLNEQFF. DNA of the CDR3: TGTGCCTGGAGTGTACCCCCGCCTAGCGGGCTCAATGAGCAGTTCTTC. This rearrangement joins TRBV30 to TRBJ2-1; 8 nucleotides align to TRBD2. V trimming: 0 bases; J trimming: 6 bases; junction bases outside the gene matches: 10. The CDR3 runs to 16 residues. CDR1 is GTSNPN and CDR2 is SVGIG in the germline V gene (reference sequence).

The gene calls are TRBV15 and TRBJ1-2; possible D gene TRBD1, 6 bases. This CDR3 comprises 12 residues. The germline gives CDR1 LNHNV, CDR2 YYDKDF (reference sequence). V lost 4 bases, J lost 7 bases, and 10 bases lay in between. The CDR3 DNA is TGTGCCACCAGCAAGGGGGGGACTGGCTACACCTTC. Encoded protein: CATSKGGTGYTF.

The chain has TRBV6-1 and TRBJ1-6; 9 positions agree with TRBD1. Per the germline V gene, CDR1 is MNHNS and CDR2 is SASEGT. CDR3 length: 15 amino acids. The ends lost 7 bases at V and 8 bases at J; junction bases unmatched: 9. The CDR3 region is CASISGTGSDSPLHF. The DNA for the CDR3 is TGTGCCAGCATTTCCGGGACAGGGTCCGATTCACCCCTCCACTTT.

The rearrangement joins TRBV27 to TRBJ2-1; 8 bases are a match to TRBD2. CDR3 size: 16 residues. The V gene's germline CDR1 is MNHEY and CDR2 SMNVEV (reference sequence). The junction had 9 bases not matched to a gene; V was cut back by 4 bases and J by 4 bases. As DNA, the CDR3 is TGTGCCAGCAGTTCCCCCTTGCGGGAGGCTTACAATGAGCAGTTCTTC. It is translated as CASSSPLREAYNEQFF.

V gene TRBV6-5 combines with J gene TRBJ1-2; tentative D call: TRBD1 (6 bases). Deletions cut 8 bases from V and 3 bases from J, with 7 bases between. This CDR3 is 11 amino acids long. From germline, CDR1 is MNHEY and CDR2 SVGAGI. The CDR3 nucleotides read TGTGCCAGCCAGGGGCACTATGGCTACACCTTC. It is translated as CASQGHYGYTF.

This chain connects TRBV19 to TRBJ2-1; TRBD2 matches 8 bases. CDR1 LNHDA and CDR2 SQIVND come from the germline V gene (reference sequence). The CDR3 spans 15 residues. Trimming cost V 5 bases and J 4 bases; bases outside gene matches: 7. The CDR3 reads CASSRLAGSYNEQFF. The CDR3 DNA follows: TGTGCCAGTAGTCGTCTAGCGGGTAGTTACAATGAGCAGTTCTTC.